This entry features one T cell receptor (beta chain) sequence. This record comes from a study of blood T cell repertoires in COVID-19. Overall study context: PBMCs, B-cell-depleted T cells, or T cells provided the cDNA or gDNA that made up the material.

Data came from immunoSEQ multiplex PCR; TCRdb stores just in-frame clones and leaves some out. Here the sample spans approximately 62,000 clones, approximately 78% being singletons. The CDR3 runs 14 residues. The ends were cut back, 4 bases at V and 2 bases at J, with 9 bases in the middle. Germline assignment: CDR1 SGHAT and CDR2 FQNNGV. This TCR derives from an elderly man with acute or convalescent COVID-19. The sequenced material came from peripheral blood. The V call is TRBV11-2, the J call TRBJ1-5; D is perhaps TRBD1 (5 bases). The CDR3 DNA sequence: TGTGCCAGCAGCTCCTCGACAGGCAATCAGCCCCAGCATTTT. Translating gives CASSSSTGNQPQHF.